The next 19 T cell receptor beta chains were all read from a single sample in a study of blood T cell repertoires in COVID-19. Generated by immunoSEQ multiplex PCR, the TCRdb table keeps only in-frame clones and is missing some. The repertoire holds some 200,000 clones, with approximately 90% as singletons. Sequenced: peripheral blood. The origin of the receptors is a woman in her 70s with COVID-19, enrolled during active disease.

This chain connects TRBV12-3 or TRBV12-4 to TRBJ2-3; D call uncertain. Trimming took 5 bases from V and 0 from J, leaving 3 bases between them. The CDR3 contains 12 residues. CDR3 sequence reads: CASSPSTDTQYF. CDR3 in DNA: TGTGCCAGCAGTCCTAGCACAGATACGCAGTATTTT.

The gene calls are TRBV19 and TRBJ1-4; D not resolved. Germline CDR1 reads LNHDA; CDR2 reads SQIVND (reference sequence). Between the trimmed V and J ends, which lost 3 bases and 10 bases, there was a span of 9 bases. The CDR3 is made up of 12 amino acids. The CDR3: CASSMGVGKLFF. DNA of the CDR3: TGTGCCAGTAGTATGGGAGTAGGAAAACTGTTTTTT.

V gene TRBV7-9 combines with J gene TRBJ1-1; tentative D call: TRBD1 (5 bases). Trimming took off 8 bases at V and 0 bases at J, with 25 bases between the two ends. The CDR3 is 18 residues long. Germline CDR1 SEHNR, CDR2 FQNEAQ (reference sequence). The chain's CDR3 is CASLGWGGGQVMNTEAFF. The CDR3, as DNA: TGTGCCAGCTTGGGCTGGGGCGGCGGCCAGGTGATGAACACTGAAGCTTTCTTT.

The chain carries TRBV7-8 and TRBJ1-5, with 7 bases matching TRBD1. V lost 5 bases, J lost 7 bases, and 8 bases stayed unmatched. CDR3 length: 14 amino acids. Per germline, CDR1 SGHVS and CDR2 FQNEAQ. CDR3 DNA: TGTGCCAGCAGCCCGAACAGGGGTAACCAGCCCCAGCATTTT. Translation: CASSPNRGNQPQHF.

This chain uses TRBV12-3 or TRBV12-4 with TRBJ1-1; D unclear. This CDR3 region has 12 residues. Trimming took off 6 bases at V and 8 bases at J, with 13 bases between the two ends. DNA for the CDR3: TGTGCCAGCAGCCGCGGGATTAGGGAAGCTTTCTTT. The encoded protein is CASSRGIREAFF.

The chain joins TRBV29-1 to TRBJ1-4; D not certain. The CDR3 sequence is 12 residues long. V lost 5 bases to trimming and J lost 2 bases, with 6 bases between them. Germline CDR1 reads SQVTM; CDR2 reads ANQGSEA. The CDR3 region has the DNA TGCAGCGTTTTGGGCACTAATGAAAAACTGTTTTTT. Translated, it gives CSVLGTNEKLFF. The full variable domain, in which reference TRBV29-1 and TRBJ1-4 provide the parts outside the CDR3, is SAVISQKPSRDICQRGTSLTIQCQVDSQVTMMFWYRQQPGQSLTLIATANQGSEATYESGFVIDKFPISRPNLTFSTLTVSNMSPEDSSIYLCSVLGTNEKLFFGSGTQLSVL.

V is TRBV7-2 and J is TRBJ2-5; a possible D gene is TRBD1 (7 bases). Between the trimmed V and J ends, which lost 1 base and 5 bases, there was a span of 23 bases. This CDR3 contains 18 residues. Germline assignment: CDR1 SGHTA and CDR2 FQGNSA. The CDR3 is CASSLGLLYRGGGETQYF. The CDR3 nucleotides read TGTGCCAGCAGCTTAGGACTACTGTACAGGGGAGGAGGGGAGACCCAGTACTTC.

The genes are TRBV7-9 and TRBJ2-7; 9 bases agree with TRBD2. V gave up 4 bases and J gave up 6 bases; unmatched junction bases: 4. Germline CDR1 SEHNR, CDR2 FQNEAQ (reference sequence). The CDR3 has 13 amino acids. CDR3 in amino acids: CASSSFSGSEQYF. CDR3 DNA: TGTGCCAGCAGCTCATTTAGCGGGAGCGAGCAGTACTTC.

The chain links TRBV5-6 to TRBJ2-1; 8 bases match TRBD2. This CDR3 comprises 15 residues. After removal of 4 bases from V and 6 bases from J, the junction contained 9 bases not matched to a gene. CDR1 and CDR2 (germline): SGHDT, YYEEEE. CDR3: CASSLGLDPFNEQFF. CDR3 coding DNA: TGTGCCAGCAGCCTGGGACTAGATCCCTTCAATGAGCAGTTCTTC.

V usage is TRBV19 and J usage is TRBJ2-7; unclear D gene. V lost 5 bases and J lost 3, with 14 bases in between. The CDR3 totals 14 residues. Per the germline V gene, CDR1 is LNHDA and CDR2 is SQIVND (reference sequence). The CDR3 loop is CASSPRSGGYEQYF. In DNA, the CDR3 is TGTGCCAGTAGTCCGCGTTCCGGTGGCTACGAGCAGTACTTC.

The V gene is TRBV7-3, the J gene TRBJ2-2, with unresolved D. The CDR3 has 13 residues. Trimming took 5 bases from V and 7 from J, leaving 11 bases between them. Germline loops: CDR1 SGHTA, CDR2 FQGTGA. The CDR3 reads CASSREALGELFF. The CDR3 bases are TGTGCCAGCAGCCGTGAGGCTCTCGGGGAGCTGTTTTTT.

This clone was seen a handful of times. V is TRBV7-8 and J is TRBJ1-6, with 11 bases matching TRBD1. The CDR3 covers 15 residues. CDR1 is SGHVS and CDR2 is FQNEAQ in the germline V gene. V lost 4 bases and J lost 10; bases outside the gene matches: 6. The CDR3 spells CASSSIRTGGSPLHF. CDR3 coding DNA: TGTGCCAGCAGCTCCATCCGGACAGGGGGCTCACCCCTCCACTTT. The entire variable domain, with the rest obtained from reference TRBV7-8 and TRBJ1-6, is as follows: GAGVSQSPRYKVAKRGQDVALRCDPISGHVSLFWYQQALGQGPEFLTYFQNEAQLDKSGLPSDRFFAERPEGSVSTLKIQRTQQEDSAVYLCASSSIRTGGSPLHFGNGTRLTVT.

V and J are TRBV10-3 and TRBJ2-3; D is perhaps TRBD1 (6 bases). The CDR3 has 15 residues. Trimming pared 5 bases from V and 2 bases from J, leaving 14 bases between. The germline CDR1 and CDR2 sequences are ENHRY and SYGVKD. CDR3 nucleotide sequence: TGTGCCATCAGTCTATTTACAGGGTCCACAGATACGCAGTATTTT. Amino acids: CAISLFTGSTDTQYF.

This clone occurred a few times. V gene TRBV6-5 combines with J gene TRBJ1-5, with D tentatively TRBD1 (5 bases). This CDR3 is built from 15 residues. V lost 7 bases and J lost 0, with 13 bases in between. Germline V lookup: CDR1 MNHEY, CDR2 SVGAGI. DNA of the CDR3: TGTGCCAGCATGAGAGGGAGGGGTAGCAATCAGCCCCAGCATTTT. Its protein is CASMRGRGSNQPQHF.

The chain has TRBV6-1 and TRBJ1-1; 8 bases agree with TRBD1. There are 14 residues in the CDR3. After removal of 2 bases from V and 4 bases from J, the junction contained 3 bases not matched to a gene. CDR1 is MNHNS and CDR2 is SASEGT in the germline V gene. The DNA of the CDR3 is TGTGCCAGCAGTGAACGGACAGGGCCCACTGAAGCTTTCTTT. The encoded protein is CASSERTGPTEAFF.

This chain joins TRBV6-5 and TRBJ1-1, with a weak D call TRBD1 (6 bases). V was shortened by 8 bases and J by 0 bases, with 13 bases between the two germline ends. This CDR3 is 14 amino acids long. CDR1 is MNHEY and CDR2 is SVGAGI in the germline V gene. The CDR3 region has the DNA TGTGCCAGCGTCGTGGCAGGGGTGAACACTGAAGCTTTCTTT. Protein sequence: CASVVAGVNTEAFF.

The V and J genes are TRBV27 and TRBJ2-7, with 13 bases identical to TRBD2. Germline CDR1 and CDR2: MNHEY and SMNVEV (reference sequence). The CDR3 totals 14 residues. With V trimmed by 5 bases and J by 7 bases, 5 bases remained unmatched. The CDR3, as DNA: TGTGCCAGCAGTCGAGGGACTAGCGGGATTGAGCAGTACTTC. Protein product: CASSRGTSGIEQYF.

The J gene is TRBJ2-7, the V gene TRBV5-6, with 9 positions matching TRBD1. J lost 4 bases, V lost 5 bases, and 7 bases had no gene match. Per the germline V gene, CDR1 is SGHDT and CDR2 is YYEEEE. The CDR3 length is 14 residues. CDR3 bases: TGTGCCAGCAGTTCCGGGACAGGGACTTACGAGCAGTACTTC. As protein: CASSSGTGTYEQYF.

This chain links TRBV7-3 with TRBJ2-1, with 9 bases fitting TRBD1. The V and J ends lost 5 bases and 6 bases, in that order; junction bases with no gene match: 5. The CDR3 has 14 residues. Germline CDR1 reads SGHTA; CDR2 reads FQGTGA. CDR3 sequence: CASSPGTGLNEQFF. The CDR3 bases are TGTGCCAGCAGCCCCGGGACAGGGCTCAATGAGCAGTTCTTC.